This passage covers 6 T cell receptor beta chains from one sample sequenced in a study of monozygotic twins with cystic fibrosis. Some clones are missing from TCRdb's copy, which holds only in-frame ones; the method was immunoSEQ multiplex PCR. The repertoire holds about 14,000 clones, with approximately 92% as singletons. Source material: blood. These receptors were obtained from a girl between 2 and 10 years old with cystic fibrosis.

The chain uses TRBV5-4 and TRBJ2-1; D perhaps matches TRBD2 (6 bases). This CDR3 is 15 amino acids long. V was pared by 0 bases and J by 4 bases, with 11 bases between. Germline CDR1 reads SGHNT; CDR2 reads YYREEE (reference sequence). Here the CDR3 reads CASSLGASAYNEQFF. For the CDR3, the DNA is TGTGCCAGCAGCTTGGGGGCTAGCGCGTACAATGAGCAGTTCTTC.

DNA of the CDR3: TGCGCCAGCTCCGGGCTAGCGGGAAAGGCTAGCACAGATACGCAGTATTTT. This sequence encodes CASSGLAGKASTDTQYF. V is TRBV5-1 and J is TRBJ2-3, with 9 positions matching TRBD2. Germline assignment: CDR1 SGHRS and CDR2 YFSETQ. Losses at the gene ends were 7 bases for V and 0 bases for J; bases not matched to a gene: 12. The CDR3 is made up of 17 amino acids.

The V gene is TRBV28, the J gene TRBJ2-7; a possible D gene is TRBD2 (5 bases). V lost 4 bases, J lost 0 bases, and 10 bases lay in between. Germline assignment: CDR1 MDHEN and CDR2 SYDVKM. The CDR3 covers 14 residues. The CDR3 loop is CASSSDLVSYEQYF. Written as DNA, the CDR3 is TGTGCCAGCAGTTCGGACTTAGTCTCCTACGAGCAGTACTTC.

The chain links TRBV30 to TRBJ1-2, with D perhaps TRBD1 (6 bases). V was cut by 2 bases and J by 0 bases, with 13 bases left in between. CDR3 length: 15 residues. Germline V gives CDR1 GTSNPN, CDR2 SVGIG (reference sequence). In DNA form, the CDR3 reads TGTGCCTGGAGTCGGACCAGGGGAGCTAACTATGGCTACACCTTC. It yields the protein CAWSRTRGANYGYTF.

The rearrangement links TRBV19 to TRBJ2-2; 7 nucleotides align to TRBD2. This CDR3 has 15 residues. Germline V gene sequence: CDR1 LNHDA, CDR2 SQIVND (reference sequence). Trimming at V came to 9 bases and at J to 0 bases, leaving 7 bases not matched to a gene. The CDR3 nucleotides are TGTGCCAGCAAAGGCCTAGCGGCGAACACCGGGGAGCTGTTTTTT. It encodes CASKGLAANTGELFF.

The V gene is TRBV16, the J gene TRBJ2-7; D may correspond to TRBD1 or TRBD2 (5 bases each). Per germline, CDR1 KGHSY and CDR2 FQNENV. Trimming left V 2 bases short and J 6 bases short, with 17 bases between. The CDR3 totals 15 residues. In DNA form, the CDR3 reads TGTGCCAGCAGCCAAACGGTGGGACGAGGGCCCGAGCAGTACTTC. Translation gives CASSQTVGRGPEQYF.